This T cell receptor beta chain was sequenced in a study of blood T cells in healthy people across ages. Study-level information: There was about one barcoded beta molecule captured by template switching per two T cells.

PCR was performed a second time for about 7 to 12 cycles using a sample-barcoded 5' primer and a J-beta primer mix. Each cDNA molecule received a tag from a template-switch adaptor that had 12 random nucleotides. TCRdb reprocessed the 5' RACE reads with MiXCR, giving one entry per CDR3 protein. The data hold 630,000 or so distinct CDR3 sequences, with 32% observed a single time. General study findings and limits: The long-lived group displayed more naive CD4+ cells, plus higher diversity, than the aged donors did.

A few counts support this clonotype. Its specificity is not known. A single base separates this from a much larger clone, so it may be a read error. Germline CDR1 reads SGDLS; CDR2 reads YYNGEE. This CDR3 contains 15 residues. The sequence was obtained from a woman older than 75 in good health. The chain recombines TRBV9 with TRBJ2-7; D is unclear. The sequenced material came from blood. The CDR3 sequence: CAGSVAPTPTYEQYF. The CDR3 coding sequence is TGTGCCGGCAGCGTAGCCCCAACCCCAACCTACGAGCAGTACTTC.